This TCR beta chain was retrieved from a study of vaccination and CD4 T cells after COVID-19 (dated by TCRdb to between 2021 and 2023). About the full investigation: Every convalescent patient had a positive nasal swab PCR test for SARS-CoV-2, with mild disease in roughly ten patients and severe disease in one. The convalescent cohort comprised six males and four females, including two Hispanic individuals, seven Caucasians, two Asians and one multiracial person. Post-COVID blood samples were collected from convalescent patients a median of around 100 days after diagnosis, with a range of about 35 to 170 days. Each participant got two doses of either the Pfizer-BioNTech BNT162b2 vaccine (n=8) or the Moderna mRNA-1273 vaccine (n=2). Post-vaccine blood samples were collected a median of about 66 days after the second vaccine dose, ranging from roughly 13 to 241 days. In roughly 11 COVID-19 convalescent patients and a handful of infection-naive healthy vaccine recipients, the spike-specific CD4+ TCR repertoire before mRNA vaccination was compared with the repertoire after mRNA vaccination. As controls, cultures received a CEFX viral epitope pool (the positive control), an HIV-1 Nef peptide pool (the negative control), or no peptide at all. Culture stimuli were overlapping spike peptide pools from SARS-CoV-2 and from the common cold coronaviruses HCoV-NL63, HCoV-OC43 and HCoV-229E.

Beyond this particular receptor, the publication reports: Nearly all vaccine-specific clones in convalescent patients (304 of 307) were mono-reactive for SARS-CoV-2 spike rather than cross-reactive with common cold coronaviruses. Relatively few convalescent patients were included in the study, and early timepoints after natural infection were not analyzed. In convalescent patients, a median roughly 85% of post-vaccine SARS-CoV-2-reactive clones were detected only after vaccination, and vaccine-specific priming was suggested by this finding. Although the median number of SARS-CoV-2-reactive clonotypes went up from around 20 after infection to 38 after vaccination, the increase was not significant.

Libraries were prepared through PCR. TCR sequencing of DNA from cultured CD4+ T cells used the Oncomine TCR Beta short-read assay at the Johns Hopkins FTIC core. The QIAamp micro DNA kit was used to extract genomic DNA from the cultured CD4+ T cells. Oncomine TCR Beta libraries made from cultured CD4+ T cells were pooled using unique dual indexes and sequenced on an Illumina iSeq 100. On the authors' methods: Non-productive sequences were removed, and CDR3s that did not start with C, did not end with F or W, or were shorter than 7 amino acids were discarded. The MANAFEST web application was used to identify antigen-specific clonotypes by comparing peptide-stimulated wells against reference wells and other culture wells. An FDR below 0.05, an odds ratio above 5, and a productive frequency above 0.1% in at least two of three replicate wells were required for clones to be considered positive. A clonotype was classed as cross-reactive if the clonotype showed significant expansion both in SARS-CoV-2 spike wells and in at least one common cold coronavirus spike condition. CDR3 homology was assessed with Levenshtein distances (stringdist) and unrooted phylogenetic trees (ape) in R version 3.6.1. Using fastp trimming at Q25 and MiXCR clonotype assembly, TCRdb reanalyzed the public sequencing data and kept in-frame beta chains. All rows with the same CDR3 protein become a single entry with the most common DNA and genes. The V and J calls were not made by the authors but by TCRdb's processing. Here the sample has roughly 9,800 distinct CDR3 sequences; 45% occur a single time. The ten largest clonotypes hold approximately 12% of the sample.

Regarding this clonotype: No cognate antigen has been identified for it. No base quality information exists; no much larger clone differs at one position.

According to the study, the label for this sample's treatment or condition signals: roughly 11-day PBMC culture with coronavirus spike peptide pools or control peptides (ViraFEST assay). The ViraFEST assay, used in the study, expanded antigen-specific T cells with peptide pools and then identified the expanded clonotypes through TCR sequencing. The convalescent patients' positive SARS-CoV-2 PCR tests were from March to December 2020, which was before the Alpha, Beta and Delta variants emerged in the United States. Each well held around 2 million PBMCs cultured with roughly 10 ug/ml peptide pools in IMDM containing about 5% human AB serum and about 10 IU/ml IL-2. On days 3 and 7, half of the culture medium was replaced with fresh IL-2-containing medium. CD4+ T cells were isolated after approximately ten days of culture through negative selection using the EasySep CD4+ T cell isolation kit. Ficoll-Paque Plus gradient centrifugation was used to isolate PBMCs from whole blood, and the isolated PBMCs were then either used fresh or cryopreserved at -140C. Culture conditions were generally each tested in triplicate wells.

The V and J ends are trimmed by 1 base and 8 bases, leaving 23 bases between them. The CDR3, cysteine through phenylalanine, is 16 amino acids long. Of the read, only the CDR3 DNA is kept; its 48 bases are in frame from base 1. The germline V gene (reference sequence) specifies DFQATT as CDR1 and SNEGSKA as CDR2. Sequencing input: CD4+ T cells from blood, cultured in vitro. Recombination connected TRBV20-1 to TRBJ1-2; the D gene is unclear. This clonotype was sampled from a human donor who had recovered from COVID-19. The CDR3 loop reads CSARGQETHTFGGYTF. The base sequence is TGCAGTGCTAGAGGGCAGGAGACTCATACCTTCGGGGGCTACACCTTC.